One and the same sample provided the 26 T cell receptor beta chains below, sequenced in a study of metastatic and nonmetastatic thyroid tumors. TCRdb recomputed clones from the PCR reads via MiXCR. The repertoire includes tens of thousands of clones, approximately 25% of them detected once, and 4.5% to 5.5% sits in the top ten. Thyroid surgery was preceded by no treatment in any patient. The sequenced material came from tumor tissue. These TCRs come from a female donor with papillary thyroid cancer or a benign thyroid nodule (not recorded which). Some clones in this sample may be carry-over from other donors' samples.

In the case of this clone: This may be a read error: a much more frequent sequence differs by one nucleotide. The chain carries TRBV20-1 and TRBJ1-2; 7 nucleotides line up with TRBD1. Germline CDR1 reads DFQATT; CDR2 reads SNEGSKA (reference sequence). V was clipped by 1 base and J by 4 bases; unmatched bases: 12. The CDR3 is made up of 16 amino acids. The CDR3 DNA sequence: TGCAGTGCTAGAGCCCCCCAGGGGGTAGGAGGCTATGGCTACACCTTC. It yields the protein CSARAPQGVGGYGYTF.

This clone was picked up many times. V and J are TRBV12-5 and TRBJ2-3, with D possibly matching TRBD2 (6 bases). The CDR3 is 14 amino acids. V lost 11 bases to trimming and J lost 0 bases, with 15 bases between them. Germline CDR1 reads LGHNT; CDR2 reads FRNRAP. The CDR3 DNA sequence: TGTGCTGGAGGAACGGGACTTAGCACAGATACGCAGTATTTT. Translated: CAGGTGLSTDTQYF.

The chain uses TRBV12-3 or TRBV12-4 and TRBJ1-1; D is perhaps TRBD1 (6 bases). The V end was cut by 5 bases, the J end by 5 bases, with 15 bases between. The CDR3 totals 14 residues. For the CDR3, the DNA is TGTGCCAGCAGTGAACAGGGAGGGGGGACTGAAGCTTTCTTT. Protein sequence: CASSEQGGGTEAFF.

In this sample, this clone turned up many times. V and J are TRBV15 and TRBJ2-1; tentative D call: TRBD2 (6 bases). The germline CDR1 and CDR2 sequences are LNHNV and YYDKDF (reference sequence). Trimming shortened V by 0 bases and J by 4 bases, and 19 bases separated the two germline ends. The CDR3 spans 18 residues. The CDR3 here is CATSRDVSRGSRYNEQFF. CDR3 sequence (DNA): TGTGCCACCAGCAGAGATGTGTCGCGGGGTAGTAGATACAATGAGCAGTTCTTC.

This clone has a count of ten or more. The rearrangement joins TRBV6-4 to TRBJ2-2; perhaps TRBD1 as D (6 bases). Trimming stripped 5 bases from V and 3 bases from J, with 28 bases between. CDR1 and CDR2 from the germline V gene are MRHNA and SNTAGT. The CDR3 runs to 20 residues. The CDR3 sequence is CASSRRRTVPGPDYTGELFF. DNA of the CDR3: TGTGCCAGCAGTCGCCGTCGGACAGTCCCTGGGCCGGATTACACCGGGGAGCTGTTTTTT.

Many counts were recorded for this clone. The same CDR3 also results from other DNA sequences found in this sample. The rearrangement uses TRBV15 and TRBJ1-2; TRBD1 matches at 8 bases. J was trimmed by 5 bases and V by 5 bases; bases with no gene match: 7. The CDR3 loop spans 14 amino acids. The germline V gene has CDR1 LNHNV and CDR2 YYDKDF (reference sequence). DNA of the CDR3: TGTGCCACCAGCGACCGGGACAGGTTTTATGGCTACACCTTC. This translates into CATSDRDRFYGYTF.

This chain uses TRBV7-9 with TRBJ2-3; 12 bases match TRBD2. Looked up from germline, CDR1 is SEHNR and CDR2 is FQNEAQ (reference sequence). After removal of 5 bases from V and 5 bases from J, the junction contained 2 bases not matched to a gene. The CDR3 is made up of 14 amino acids. CDR3 DNA sequence: TGTGCCAGCAGCCAGACTAGCGGGGGAGATACGCAGTATTTT. Protein product: CASSQTSGGDTQYF.

In the case of this clone: One junction end disagrees with the germline gene, perhaps due to a read error. The chain links TRBV7-2 to TRBJ2-3; a possible D gene is TRBD2 (6 bases). CDR1 is SGHTA and CDR2 is FQGNSA in the germline V gene. The length of the CDR3 is 16 residues. The CDR3 coding sequence is TGTGCCAGCAGCCTCAGCGGGTGGGCCACCCCAGATACTCAGTATTTT. This translates into CASSLSGWATPDTQYF.

This clone came up a few times. The V call is TRBV2, the J call TRBJ1-5; TRBD1 might be the D (5 bases). The germline CDR1 and CDR2 sequences are SNHLY and FYNNEI. The V gene lost 5 bases and the J gene lost 13 bases, with 15 bases spanning the gap. The CDR3 covers 12 residues. The CDR3, as DNA: TGTGCCAGCAGTCTCGGGGCCCGGGAACAGCATTTT. Translated: CASSLGAREQHF.

As for this clone: A much larger clone sits a single nucleotide away, making a read error possible. The V gene is TRBV12-3 or TRBV12-4, the J gene TRBJ1-1; 7 nucleotides agree with TRBD1. The CDR3 contains 12 residues. Trimming cost V 8 bases and J 5 bases; bases outside gene matches: 5. CDR3 region: CASSDRATEAFF. CDR3 coding DNA: TGTGCCAGCTCAGACAGGGCGACTGAAGCTTTCTTT.

Sample share makes this clone medium-sized. V and J are TRBV6-1 and TRBJ2-3; 8 positions match TRBD1. V was clipped by 6 bases and J by 2 bases; unmatched bases: 7. CDR1 is MNHNS and CDR2 is SASEGT in the germline V gene. This CDR3 comprises 15 residues. CDR3 in amino acids: CASSPGQGVTDTQYF. The CDR3 nucleotides read TGTGCCAGCAGCCCTGGACAGGGAGTCACAGATACGCAGTATTTT.

This clone was observed many times. V and J are TRBV3-1 and TRBJ1-5; D ambiguous. The CDR3 has 12 residues. The ends were cut back, 5 bases at V and 0 bases at J, with 2 bases in the middle. Germline CDR1 is LGHDT and CDR2 is YNNKEL (reference sequence). The DNA for the CDR3 is TGTGCCAGCAGCACTAGCAATCAGCCCCAGCATTTT. This codes for CASSTSNQPQHF.

This clone is labeled as medium-sized (0.01 to 0.1%). This chain joins TRBV29-1 and TRBJ1-1; D gene unclear. V lost 4 bases to trimming and J lost 0 bases, with 9 bases between them. Germline V gives CDR1 SQVTM, CDR2 ANQGSEA. The CDR3 extends over 13 amino acids. The DNA of the CDR3 is TGCAGCGTTGTACATAGCATGAACACTGAAGCTTTCTTT. Translating it yields CSVVHSMNTEAFF.

The V and J genes are TRBV28 and TRBJ1-6, with TRBD1 matching over 7 bases. The V gene end was trimmed by 6 bases and the J gene end by 7 bases; junction bases not matched to a gene: 6. Germline values: CDR1 MDHEN, CDR2 SYDVKM. The CDR3 spans 14 residues. In DNA form, the CDR3 reads TGTGCCAGCAGCCGGACAGGAGGGAATTCACCCCTCCACTTT. Encoded protein: CASSRTGGNSPLHF. The whole variable domain, filled in from reference TRBV28 and TRBJ1-6, reads DVKVTQSSRYLVKRTGEKVFLECVQDMDHENMFWYRQDPGLGLRLIYFSYDVKMKEKGDIPEGYSVSREKKERFSLILESASTNQTSMYLCASSRTGGNSPLHFGNGTRLTVT.

Only one count was recorded for this clone. For the CDR3, the DNA is TGTGCCAGCCTCCGAGGAGCGGGAGGCGGGGAGACCCAGTACTTC. It yields the protein CASLRGAGGGETQYF. The rearrangement links TRBV3-1 to TRBJ2-5, with TRBD2 matching 9 bases. The germline V gene has CDR1 LGHDT and CDR2 YNNKEL (reference sequence). V was clipped by 8 bases and J by 5 bases; unmatched bases: 12. This CDR3 region has 15 residues.

This clone was seen at least ten times. The V call is TRBV14, the J call TRBJ2-1, with a possible D match to TRBD1 (5 bases). The germline V gene encodes CDR1 SGHDN and CDR2 FVKESK. The CDR3 covers 15 residues. Trimming pared 1 base from V and 4 bases from J, leaving 11 bases between. In DNA form, the CDR3 reads TGTGCCAGCAGCCAAGGAGTGGGGCGATACAATGAGCAGTTCTTC. It codes for CASSQGVGRYNEQFF.

Concerning this clone: Since a much larger clone is just one base distant, this may be a read error. This rearrangement joins TRBV7-9 to TRBJ1-2; D remains ambiguous. The CDR3 extends over 13 amino acids. Germline V gene sequence: CDR1 SEHNR, CDR2 FQNEAQ (reference sequence). The CDR3, as DNA: TGTGTCAGCAGCCAACAGACCGACTATGGCTACACCTTC. As protein: CVSSQQTDYGYTF. Supplemented by reference TRBV7-9 and TRBJ1-2, the full variable domain reads DTGVSQNPRHKITKRGQNVTFRCDPISEHNRLYWYRQTLGQGPEFLTYFQNEAQLEKSRLLSDRFSAERPKGSFSTLEIQRTEQGDSAMYLCVSSQQTDYGYTFGSGTRLTVV.

This clone came up a few times. The chain is built from TRBV28 and TRBJ2-7, with D possibly TRBD1 on 6 matching bases. This CDR3 comprises 14 residues. V lost 9 bases to trimming and J lost 3 bases, with 18 bases between them. The germline V gene encodes CDR1 MDHEN and CDR2 SYDVKM. CDR3 protein: CARRNQGIYYEQYF. As DNA, the CDR3 is TGTGCCAGAAGGAACCAGGGGATCTACTACGAGCAGTACTTC. The variable domain in full, completed from reference TRBV28 and TRBJ2-7, reads DVKVTQSSRYLVKRTGEKVFLECVQDMDHENMFWYRQDPGLGLRLIYFSYDVKMKEKGDIPEGYSVSREKKERFSLILESASTNQTSMYLCARRNQGIYYEQYFGPGTRLTVT.

This sequence joins TRBV7-9 and TRBJ2-2; maybe TRBD2 (5 bases). There are 15 residues in the CDR3. Trimming took off 4 bases at V and 9 bases at J, with 18 bases between the two ends. Germline CDR1 and CDR2: SEHNR and FQNEAQ (reference sequence). The CDR3 DNA reads TGTGCCAGCAGCTCCGGGAAAGGGTCATCCCGGGAGCTGTTTTTT. It is translated as CASSSGKGSSRELFF.

There are many counts of this clone. The chain carries TRBV20-1 and TRBJ2-5; D assignment may be TRBD1 or TRBD2 (5 bases each). V was trimmed by 0 bases and J by 7 bases, leaving 18 bases between them. The germline V gene has CDR1 DFQATT and CDR2 SNEGSKA (reference sequence). The CDR3 length is 15 residues. CDR3 loop: CSARDYSALRGTQYF. As DNA, the CDR3 is TGCAGTGCTAGAGATTATAGCGCCCTAAGGGGGACCCAGTACTTC.

This clone was observed many times. The chain has TRBV20-1 and TRBJ2-3; D call uncertain. The CDR3 is made up of 14 amino acids. CDR1 is DFQATT, CDR2 SNEGSKA, per germline (reference sequence). V was shortened by 7 bases and J by 2 bases, with 16 bases between the two germline ends. The CDR3 is CSVPSEEATDTQYF. The DNA for the CDR3 is TGCAGTGTCCCCTCCGAGGAAGCCACAGATACGCAGTATTTT.

Remarks on this clone: The junction differs from germline at one of its ends, possibly a read error. The rearrangement uses TRBV20-1 and TRBJ1-1, with 8 nucleotides matching TRBD1. This CDR3 contains 15 residues. Germline lookup yields CDR1 DFQATT and CDR2 SNEGSKA (reference sequence). The CDR3 is CSARRGQVWNTEAFF. Here the CDR3 DNA reads TGCAGTGCTAGAAGGGGACAGGTATGGAACACTGAGGCTTTCTTT.

This clone was seen ten or more times. V is TRBV18 and J is TRBJ1-2; no definite D call. Germline loops: CDR1 KGHSH, CDR2 LQKENI. The germline V and J ends were trimmed by 6 bases and 8 bases, with 16 bases remaining between them. The CDR3 is 13 amino acids. The CDR3 spells CASSSAMGGGYTF. CDR3 nucleotide sequence: TGTGCCAGCTCTTCCGCAATGGGCGGAGGCTACACCTTC. Using reference TRBV18 and TRBJ1-2 for the parts outside the CDR3, the full variable domain is NAGVMQNPRHLVRRRGQEARLRCSPMKGHSHVYWYRQLPEEGLKFMVYLQKENIIDESGMPKERFSAEFPKEGPSILRIQQVVRGDSAAYFCASSSAMGGGYTFGSGTRLTVV.

J is TRBJ1-1 and V is TRBV30; the D is unclear. In germline, CDR1 is GTSNPN, CDR2 SVGIG (reference sequence). The CDR3 loop spans 13 amino acids. Trimming took 0 bases from V and 3 from J, leaving 8 bases between them. The CDR3 DNA reads TGTGCCTGGAGTGTAAGGGAACACACTGAAGCTTTCTTT. It codes for CAWSVREHTEAFF. Supplemented by reference TRBV30 and TRBJ1-1, the full variable domain reads SQTIHQWPATLVQPVGSPLSLECTVEGTSNPNLYWYRQAAGRGLQLLFYSVGIGQISSEVPQNLSASRPQDRQFILSSKKLLLSDSGFYLCAWSVREHTEAFFGQGTRLTVV.

The chain is built from TRBV30 and TRBJ1-1, with TRBD1 as a possible D gene (5 bases). The CDR3 loop spans 13 amino acids. Germline assignment: CDR1 GTSNPN and CDR2 SVGIG (reference sequence). V lost 3 bases and J 5 bases, leaving 13 bases between the germline ends. The CDR3 region is CAWSGDENTEAFF. Here the CDR3 DNA reads TGTGCCTGGAGCGGGGACGAGAATACTGAAGCTTTCTTT.

This sequence joins TRBV6-6 and TRBJ1-1; D uncertain. The germline V and J ends were trimmed by 0 bases and 0 bases, with 14 bases remaining between them. This CDR3 has 17 residues. Germline V gene lookup returns CDR1 MNHNY and CDR2 SVGAGI (reference sequence). CDR3 DNA sequence: TGTGCCAGCAGTTACTCGTTATCTCTTCCCATGAACACTGAAGCTTTCTTT. Its protein product is CASSYSLSLPMNTEAFF.